Following are 9 T cell receptor beta chains from one sample sequenced in a study of blood T cells in healthy people across ages. Sample-barcoded 5' priming and a J-beta primer mix drove a second PCR of 7 to 11 cycles. TCRdb reprocessed the 5' RACE reads via MiXCR and lists one record per CDR3 protein. The top ten clones hold around a fifth of a sample with about 720,000 distinct CDR3 sequences, 20% to 25% of them seen once. The sample comprised blood. The origin of the receptors is a man in his 70s in good health.

The V gene is TRBV6-1, the J gene TRBJ2-2; the D gene is possibly TRBD1 (6 bases). V was shortened by 4 bases and J by 5 bases, with 14 bases between the two germline ends. This CDR3 has 15 amino acids. The germline V gene has CDR1 MNHNS and CDR2 SASEGT. DNA of the CDR3: TGTGCCAGCAGTGGCCCGACAGGCTCTACCGGGGAGCTGTTTTTT. This sequence encodes CASSGPTGSTGELFF.

J is TRBJ2-5 and V is TRBV4-3, with D maybe TRBD2 (5 bases). In germline, CDR1 is LGHNA, CDR2 YSLEER. Trimming took 0 bases from V and 5 from J, leaving 16 bases between them. This CDR3 has 16 residues. DNA for the CDR3: TGCGCCAGCAGCCAAGAGCCCCCTACGGGGTTTGAGACCCAGTACTTC. Amino acid sequence: CASSQEPPTGFETQYF.

The chain uses TRBV20-1 and TRBJ2-3, with 7 bases identical to TRBD2. This CDR3 contains 14 residues. Germline trimming cut 6 bases from V and 2 bases from J; bases unmatched to any gene: 8. Germline CDR1 is DFQATT and CDR2 is SNEGSKA (reference sequence). The DNA for the CDR3 is TGCAGTGCCCGGAGCGGGGACCACACAGATACGCAGTATTTT. Translation: CSARSGDHTDTQYF.

The J gene is TRBJ1-5, the V gene TRBV6-6; perhaps TRBD1 as D (6 bases). Germline V gene sequence: CDR1 MNHNY, CDR2 SVGAGI (reference sequence). Trimming removed 1 base from V and 6 bases from J, with 13 bases in between. The CDR3 extends over 15 amino acids. In nucleotides, the CDR3 is TGTGCCAGCAGTTACTGGGGGCGCGGGGGTCAGCCCCAGCATTTT. Amino acids: CASSYWGRGGQPQHF.

The chain recombines TRBV5-1 with TRBJ1-1, with D tentatively TRBD1 (5 bases). This CDR3 comprises 14 residues. Germline CDR1 is SGHRS and CDR2 is YFSETQ. V lost 3 bases and J lost 3, with 12 bases in between. The CDR3 DNA is TGCGCCAGCAGCTCGGACATTGGGGACACTGAAGCTTTCTTT. Protein sequence: CASSSDIGDTEAFF.

The J gene is TRBJ1-1, the V gene TRBV3-1; the D is unclear. The CDR3 has 13 amino acids. V lost 4 bases and J 0 bases, leaving 6 bases between the germline ends. The germline V gene has CDR1 LGHDT and CDR2 YNNKEL (reference sequence). The CDR3 DNA follows: TGTGCCAGCAGCCCCCACATGAACACTGAAGCTTTCTTT. Amino acid sequence: CASSPHMNTEAFF.

This clonotype has at least ten counts. The rearrangement links TRBV7-7 to TRBJ2-1; 9 bases match TRBD2. The germline V gene has CDR1 SSHAT and CDR2 FNYEAQ (reference sequence). The CDR3 loop spans 14 amino acids. Trimming cost V 1 base and J 6 bases; bases outside gene matches: 1. The DNA for the CDR3 is TGTGCCAGCAGCTTAGGCGGGAGGGCCAATGAGCAGTTCTTC. It specifies CASSLGGRANEQFF.

This chain uses TRBV12-3 or TRBV12-4 with TRBJ2-5; unclear D gene. The length of the CDR3 is 16 residues. The ends were cut back, 6 bases at V and 1 base at J, with 18 bases in the middle. The CDR3 is CASSPVGLPTQETQYF. For the CDR3, the DNA is TGTGCCAGCAGCCCTGTGGGCCTCCCAACCCAAGAGACCCAGTACTTC.

This clonotype has only a few counts. This chain joins TRBV12-3 or TRBV12-4 and TRBJ2-5; a possible D gene is TRBD1 (6 bases). Trimming stripped 4 bases from V and 7 bases from J, with 16 bases between. The length of the CDR3 is 14 residues. The CDR3 region is CASSSPGRGGTQYF. Here the CDR3 DNA reads TGTGCCAGCAGTTCCCCGGGCAGGGGCGGGACCCAGTACTTC.